This T cell receptor (beta chain) was sequenced during a study of graft-versus-host responses after intestinal transplantation. Study in general: Once they had received anti-thymocyte globulin induction, all recipients took tacrolimus and steroids for approximately 3 years.

Profiled with immunoSEQ multiplex PCR; TCRdb holds only in-frame clones, not every one. The table shows 80,000 to 95,000 clones, with around nine tenths occurring only once. The study, taken as a whole, reports: After transplant, early declines in HvG clones were associated with peak levels of circulating GvH clones.

The CDR3 covers 12 residues. CDR1 and CDR2 (germline): GTSNPN, SVGIG (reference sequence). Losses at the gene ends were 2 bases for V and 6 bases for J; bases not matched to a gene: 4. On this clone: Its antigen is not known.

The sequence came from a human donor who received an intestinal transplant. The material sequenced was unstimulated CD8+ T cells sorted from spleen or lymph node cells, taken before intestinal transplant. The genes are TRBV30 and TRBJ2-7; 7 bases map to TRBD1. In DNA, the CDR3 is TGTGCCTGGAGTCCAACAGGGGTCGAGCAGTACTTC. Amino acid sequence: CAWSPTGVEQYF.